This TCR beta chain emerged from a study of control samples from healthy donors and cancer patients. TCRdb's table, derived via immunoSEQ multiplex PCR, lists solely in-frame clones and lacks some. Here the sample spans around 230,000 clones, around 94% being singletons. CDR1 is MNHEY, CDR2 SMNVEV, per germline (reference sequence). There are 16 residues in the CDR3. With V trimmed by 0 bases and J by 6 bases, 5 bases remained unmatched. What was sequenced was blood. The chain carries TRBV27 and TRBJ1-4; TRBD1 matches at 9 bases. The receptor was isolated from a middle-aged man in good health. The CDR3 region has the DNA TGTGCCAGCAGTTTATCCACCGGGACAGGGCATGAAAAACTGTTTTTT. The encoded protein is CASSLSTGTGHEKLFF.